A single count supports the clone carrying this T cell receptor beta chain. This CDR3 comprises 15 residues. J lost 5 bases, V lost 3 bases, and 2 bases had no gene match. This record comes from a study of cytomegalovirus exposure and HLA in healthy donors. 60 Vbeta and 13 Jbeta primers were used in PCR. Assay: immunoSEQ multiplex PCR; the TCRdb copy retains only in-frame clones and omits some. The sample has roughly 130,000 clones; around 74% are singletons. Sequencing used PBMCs. The chain links TRBV5-3 to TRBJ2-1; 13 nucleotides match TRBD2. TRBV5-3 is treated as an ORF (open reading frame) with a function not yet certain. The clonotype originates from a man in his forties in good health and CMV-seropositive. In DNA, the CDR3 is TGTGCCAGAAGCTGGGGGACTAGCGGGAACAATGAGCAGTTCTTC. Translating it yields CARSWGTSGNNEQFF.